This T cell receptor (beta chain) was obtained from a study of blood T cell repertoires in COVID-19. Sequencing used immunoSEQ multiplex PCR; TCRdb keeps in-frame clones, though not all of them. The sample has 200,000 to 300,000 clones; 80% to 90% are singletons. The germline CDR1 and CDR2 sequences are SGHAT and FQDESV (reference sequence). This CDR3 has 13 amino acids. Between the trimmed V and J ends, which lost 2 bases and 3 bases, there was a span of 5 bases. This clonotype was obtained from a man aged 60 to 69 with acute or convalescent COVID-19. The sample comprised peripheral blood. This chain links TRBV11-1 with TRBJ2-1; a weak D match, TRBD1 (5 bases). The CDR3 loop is CASSLTGYNEQFF. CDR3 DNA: TGTGCCAGCAGCTTAACAGGCTACAATGAGCAGTTCTTC.